The clone carrying this TCR beta chain has ten or more counts. Next came a second PCR, run for roughly 6 to 11 cycles, which used a sample-barcoded 5' primer along with a J-beta primer mix. TCRdb reprocessed the 5' RACE reads with MiXCR, giving one entry per CDR3 protein. The table has about 1.6 million distinct CDR3 sequences, roughly 32% seen once. This sample was included in a study of blood T cells in healthy people across ages. The junction had 3 bases not matched to a gene; V was cut back by 0 bases and J by 5 bases. CDR3 length: 17 amino acids. CDR1 is SEHNR, CDR2 FQNEAQ, per germline (reference sequence).

V is TRBV7-9 and J is TRBJ2-3; 15 bases line up with TRBD2. This sequence originates from a woman younger than 45 in good health. The sample comprised blood. The CDR3 sequence is CASSLAGLAGGQDTQYF. In DNA form, the CDR3 reads TGTGCCAGCAGCTTAGCCGGACTAGCGGGGGGGCAAGATACGCAGTATTTT.